Listed below are T cell receptor beta chains from one sample, sequenced in a study of CD8+ T cells in alopecia areata. Produced via immunoSEQ multiplex PCR; TCRdb's table is partial and in-frame only. Of over 150,000 clones listed, roughly 50% are singletons. The sequenced material came from CD8+ T cells sorted from blood. Receptors originate from a human donor in good health. Both conserved end residues are part of each CDR3. D genes are given only for firm matches. The size field is filled for only some rows; it gives once, few, many or a size class.

NA NA TRBJ1-5 16 TRBV27 CASSLWAGDSNQPQHF TGTGCCAGCAGTTTATGGGCAGGCGATAGCAATCAGCCCCAGCATTTT
NA NA TRBJ1-6 13 TRBV27 CASSLGRGRALHF TGTGCCAGCAGTCTCGGACGGGGTCGGGCCCTCCACTTT
TRBD1 NA TRBJ2-5 15 TRBV29-1 CSVEDATGSQETQYF TGCAGCGTTGAAGATGCGACAGGGAGCCAAGAGACCCAGTACTTC
NA NA TRBJ2-1 13 TRBV29-1 CSVEPGLDNEQFF TGCAGCGTTGAACCCGGGCTAGACAATGAGCAGTTCTTC
NA NA TRBJ2-5 17 TRBV11-2 CASSWGWALAGQETQYF TGTGCCAGCAGCTGGGGTTGGGCTCTAGCAGGGCAAGAGACCCAGTACTTC
NA many TRBJ1-3 14 TRBV5-8 CASSLGVSGNTIYF TGTGCCAGCAGCTTGGGGGTCTCTGGAAACACCATATATTTT
TRBD1 NA TRBJ1-2 14 TRBV4-1 CASSQEQGDYGYTF TGCGCCAGCAGCCAAGAGCAGGGGGACTATGGCTACACCTTC
NA few TRBJ2-1 9 TRBV6-1 CASGHEQFF TGTGCCAGCGGTCATGAGCAGTTCTTC
NA NA TRBJ2-5 15 TRBV9 CASSLEVGTQETQYF TGTGCCAGCAGTTTAGAGGTGGGGACACAAGAGACCCAGTACTTC
NA few TRBJ2-5 14 TRBV18 CASSPNRHGETQYF TGTGCCAGCTCACCGAATAGGCACGGAGAGACCCAGTACTTC
NA NA TRBJ1-2 13 TRBV4-1 CASSQVAGDGYTF TGCGCCAGCAGCCAAGTTGCAGGGGATGGCTACACCTTC
NA NA TRBJ2-7 8 TRBV27 CAPRAGYF TGTGCCCCTCGGGCAGGCTACTTC
NA NA TRBJ1-1 14 TRBV25-1 CASSRFNEDTEAFF TGTGCCAGCAGCCGGTTTAATGAGGACACTGAAGCTTTCTTT
NA few TRBJ2-1 13 TRBV5-6 CASSLGARHEQFF TGTGCCAGCAGCTTAGGAGCGCGGCATGAGCAGTTCTTC
TRBD1 NA TRBJ2-7 14 TRBV19 CASSSPDRAYEQYF TGTGCCAGTAGTAGCCCGGACAGGGCTTACGAGCAGTACTTC
TRBD1 NA TRBJ2-7 14 TRBV4-1 CASSRSGQGNEQYF TGCGCCAGCAGCCGGTCCGGACAGGGAAACGAGCAGTACTTC
NA NA TRBJ2-7 14 TRBV27 CASSRRDISYEQYF TGTGCCAGCAGCAGAAGGGACATCTCCTACGAGCAGTACTTC
TRBD2 NA TRBJ2-1 15 TRBV5-1 CASSWTSGGYNEQFF TGCGCCAGCAGTTGGACTAGCGGGGGTTACAATGAGCAGTTCTTC
NA NA TRBJ2-7 14 TRBV15 CATSRDPERDEQYF TGTGCCACCAGCAGAGATCCGGAGAGGGATGAGCAGTACTTC
NA NA TRBJ1-2 16 TRBV2 CASSERGRPANYGYTF TGTGCCAGCAGTGAAAGGGGCAGGCCGGCTAACTATGGCTACACCTTC
NA NA TRBJ2-5 12 TRBV29-1 CSVASSLAGVHF TGCAGCGTTGCGAGTTCTTTGGCTGGGGTACACTTC
NA NA TRBJ2-1 13 TRBV29-1 CSASESSYNEQFF TGCAGCGCCTCAGAGAGCTCCTACAATGAGCAGTTCTTC
NA NA TRBJ2-2 13 TRBV29-1 CSVDGGEAGELFF TGCAGCGTTGACGGTGGGGAGGCCGGGGAGCTGTTTTTT
NA few TRBJ2-1 14 TRBV5-6 CASSLNAFYNEQFF TGTGCCAGCAGCTTGAACGCCTTCTACAATGAGCAGTTCTTC
NA few TRBJ1-2 15 TRBV27 CASSSLQQASYGYTF TGTGCCAGCAGTTCCCTCCAACAGGCCTCCTATGGCTACACCTTC
NA once TRBJ1-1 11 TRBV2 CAIGGSTRAFF TGTGCTATTGGCGGATCCACGCGTGCTTTCTTT
NA few TRBJ1-1 11 TRBV11-2 CASSLGAEAFF TGTGCCAGCAGCTTAGGGGCTGAAGCTTTCTTT
NA NA TRBJ2-7 13 TRBV14 CASSQGQLYEQYF TGTGCCAGCAGCCAAGGACAGCTCTACGAGCAGTACTTC
NA NA TRBJ2-7 15 TRBV4-1 CASSQDSFAEDEQYF TGCGCCAGCAGCCAAGATTCATTTGCAGAGGACGAGCAGTACTTC
NA few TRBJ2-5 14 TRBV6-5 CASTLRIEGETQYF TGTGCCAGCACCTTAAGGATCGAGGGGGAGACCCAGTACTTC
TRBD1 NA TRBJ1-4 14 TRBV4-1 CASSAGTGDEKLFF TGCGCCAGCAGCGCCGGGACAGGGGATGAAAAACTGTTTTTT
NA NA TRBJ2-3 13 TRBV29-1 CSVEEEATDTQYF TGCAGCGTTGAAGAGGAGGCCACAGATACGCAGTATTTT
TRBD1 NA TRBJ1-2 13 TRBV29-1 CSVGNGQGKGYTF TGCAGCGTTGGAAACGGACAGGGTAAAGGCTACACCTTC